These T cell receptor beta chains were read from a single sample in a study of T cell clones after liver transplantation. TCRdb's copy holds only in-frame clones and misses some; the assay was immunoSEQ multiplex PCR. The sample shows roughly 100,000 clones, about 86% of them seen only once. Sequences were derived from CD4+ T cells from blood, sampled around 4 years after liver transplant. These receptors were collected from a human patient who received a liver transplant. Some T cells may have come from the graft donor. CDR3s include the opening cysteine and the closing phenylalanine or tryptophan. D genes are given only for firm matches. Not all rows give a size; the values are once, few, many and, for expanded clones, a class.

CDR3 protein	CDR3 DNA	D gene	V gene	J gene	clone size
CASSLGPSRETQYF	TGTGCCAGCAGCTTAGGCCCCTCCCGGGAGACCCAGTACTTC	NA	TRBV7-2	TRBJ2-5	NA
CASSQDRRASGSYEQYF	TGTGCCAGCAGCCAAGATAGGAGAGCTAGCGGGAGTTACGAGCAGTACTTC	TRBD2	TRBV14	TRBJ2-7	NA
CASSFGGRGTEAFF	TGCGCCAGCAGCTTCGGAGGGAGGGGCACTGAAGCTTTCTTT	NA	TRBV5-1	TRBJ1-1	NA
CATSIYRGFGELFF	TGTGCCACCAGCATCTACAGGGGATTCGGGGAGCTGTTTTTT	TRBD1	TRBV15	TRBJ2-2	NA
CASSPGFRQPQHF	TGTGCCAGCAGTCCCGGTTTTAGGCAGCCCCAGCATTTT	NA	TRBV6-5	TRBJ1-5	NA
CASSLARGTNEKLFF	TGCGCCAGCAGCTTGGCTAGGGGAACTAATGAAAAACTGTTTTTT	NA	TRBV5-1	TRBJ1-4	NA
CASSEHLATSNYGYTF	TGTGCCAGCAGTGAGCACTTGGCAACGTCTAACTATGGCTACACCTTC	NA	TRBV2	TRBJ1-2	NA
CASSSWAGIKVLGYTF	TGTGCCAGCAGTTCCTGGGCAGGGATAAAGGTCTTGGGCTACACCTTC	NA	TRBV27	TRBJ1-2	NA
CASSQSRAIGVQPQHF	TGCGCCAGCAGTCAATCCCGCGCCATCGGAGTTCAGCCCCAGCATTTT	NA	TRBV23-1	TRBJ1-5	NA
CASSMGSPSNTGELFF	TGTGCCAGTAGTATGGGGAGCCCTTCTAACACCGGGGAGCTGTTTTTT	NA	TRBV19	TRBJ2-2	once
CASSPTSLVGKNIQYF	TGTGCCAGCAGCCCGACTAGCTTGGTAGGCAAAAACATTCAGTACTTC	TRBD2	TRBV11-2	TRBJ2-4	NA
CASSLDGSLNSPLHF	TGCGCCAGCAGCTTGGACGGAAGCCTTAATTCACCCCTCCACTTT	NA	TRBV5-1	TRBJ1-6	NA
CASSPVGLAGETEQFF	TGTGCCAGCAGCCCAGTGGGACTAGCGGGAGAGACTGAGCAGTTCTTC	TRBD2	TRBV11-2	TRBJ2-1	NA
CASSHRGPNYGYTF	TGTGCCAGCAGCCATCGGGGGCCTAACTATGGCTACACCTTC	NA	TRBV11-1	TRBJ1-2	NA
CASRTRSGSYEQYF	TGTGCCAGCAGGACCCGATCAGGATCCTACGAGCAGTACTTC	NA	TRBV6-6	TRBJ2-7	NA
CASSMGRVGNTIYF	TGTGCCAGTAGTATGGGCAGGGTCGGAAACACCATATATTTT	NA	TRBV19	TRBJ1-3	NA
CASSTPGQGAYPSGNTIYF	TGTGCCAGCAGCACACCGGGACAGGGGGCTTATCCTTCTGGAAACACCATATATTTT	TRBD1	TRBV9	TRBJ1-3	NA
CASSLRAGRGHSEQFF	TGTGCCAGCAGTTTACGGGCAGGGAGGGGGCACAGTGAGCAGTTCTTC	NA	TRBV27	TRBJ2-1	NA
CASSVSDITPGGSYEQYF	TGTGCCAGCAGTGTCTCGGACATCACGCCCGGGGGATCCTACGAGCAGTACTTC	NA	TRBV6-1	TRBJ2-7	NA
CASLGEIRDEQYF	TGTGCCAGCCTAGGGGAAATAAGGGACGAGCAGTACTTC	NA	TRBV6-1	TRBJ2-7	NA
CSVVQGGYGYTF	TGCAGCGTTGTACAGGGAGGCTATGGCTACACCTTC	NA	TRBV29-1	TRBJ1-2	NA
CASRDDRDQPQHF	TGCGCCAGCAGAGACGACAGAGATCAGCCCCAGCATTTT	NA	TRBV10-2	TRBJ1-5	NA
CASSRGQGFAEQYF	TGTGCCAGTAGCCGGGGACAGGGATTTGCCGAGCAGTACTTC	TRBD1	TRBV19	TRBJ2-7	NA
CASSSAGTVGTYEQYF	TGTGCCAGCAGCTCCGCCGGGACGGTGGGGACATACGAGCAGTACTTC	NA	TRBV7-2	TRBJ2-7	NA
CATDPRSGLYGYTF	TGTGCCACTGACCCTAGGTCAGGGCTCTATGGCTACACCTTC	NA	TRBV6-1	TRBJ1-2	NA
CASSRSKTGTKNTEAFF	TGTGCCAGCTCACGCAGCAAGACAGGGACAAAGAACACTGAAGCTTTCTTT	TRBD1	TRBV18	TRBJ1-1	NA
CASSLYSPGRDYEQYF	TGTGCCAGCAGCTTATATAGCCCGGGGAGGGACTACGAGCAGTACTTC	TRBD2	TRBV11-2	TRBJ2-7	NA
CASSRSGEATQYF	TGCGCCAGCAGTCGAAGTGGGGAGGCGACCCAGTACTTC	NA	TRBV5-1	TRBJ2-5	NA
CASSDYGTGINEQFF	TGTGCCAGCAGTGACTACGGGACAGGGATAAATGAGCAGTTCTTC	TRBD1	TRBV6-6	TRBJ2-1	NA
CASSVAAGALNTEAFF	TGTGCCAGCAGCGTAGCCGCAGGGGCCCTGAACACTGAAGCTTTCTTT	NA	TRBV9	TRBJ1-1	few
CASSGTGRGGYGYTF	TGTGCCAGCAGCGGGACCGGACGAGGGGGCTATGGCTACACCTTC	NA	TRBV9	TRBJ1-2	NA
CASKEGRQGEQFF	TGTGCCAGTAAGGAAGGCCGTCAGGGTGAGCAGTTCTTC	NA	TRBV19	TRBJ2-1	NA
CASSHDARSSYEQYF	TGCGCCAGCAGCCATGACGCACGAAGCTCCTACGAGCAGTACTTC	NA	TRBV4-3	TRBJ2-7	few
CASSPFHRQGKDETQYF	TGCGCCAGCAGCCCCTTCCATAGACAGGGAAAGGATGAGACCCAGTACTTC	TRBD1	TRBV4-1	TRBJ2-5	NA
CASSLGGGFEKLFF	TGTGCCAGCAGCTTAGGAGGGGGCTTTGAAAAACTGTTTTTT	TRBD1	TRBV7-7	TRBJ1-4	NA
CASSLRETDTQYF	TGTGCCAGCAGCTTACGGGAGACAGATACGCAGTATTTT	NA	TRBV7-9	TRBJ2-3	once
CASMPGTSGANVLTF	TGTGCCAGTATGCCAGGAACATCTGGGGCCAACGTCCTGACTTTC	NA	TRBV19	TRBJ2-6	NA
CASSPTTGGKTTDTQYF	TGTGCCAGCAGCCCAACGACAGGGGGGAAGACCACAGATACGCAGTATTTT	TRBD1	TRBV9	TRBJ2-3	NA
CASSLYGSGVAGKGEQFF	TGTGCCAGCAGCTTATACGGCAGTGGGGTAGCGGGAAAAGGTGAGCAGTTCTTC	TRBD2	TRBV5-5	TRBJ2-1	NA
CASSAGTGGALGYQETQYF	TGTGCCAGCAGTGCCGGGACAGGGGGCGCCTTGGGGTACCAAGAGACCCAGTACTTC	TRBD1	TRBV27	TRBJ2-5	NA
CASSDSIRQVTSYNEQFF	TGTGCCAGCAGTGACTCCATCAGGCAGGTAACCTCCTACAATGAGCAGTTCTTC	NA	TRBV6-4	TRBJ2-1	NA
CATSRADINYGYTF	TGTGCCACCAGCAGAGCCGACATAAACTATGGCTACACCTTC	NA	TRBV15	TRBJ1-2	NA
CASSSGGWLAQETQYF	TGCGCCAGCAGCTCGGGGGGATGGCTAGCACAAGAGACCCAGTACTTC	TRBD2	TRBV5-1	TRBJ2-5	NA
CAWSVQGLVQETQYF	TGTGCCTGGAGTGTACAGGGCTTGGTTCAAGAGACCCAGTACTTC	NA	TRBV30	TRBJ2-5	NA
CASSPRRRKGDTQYF	TGTGCCAGCAGCCCACGCCGAAGGAAGGGAGATACGCAGTATTTT	NA	TRBV14	TRBJ2-3	NA
CAWSVRSGSGVYEQYF	TGTGCCTGGAGTGTACGTAGCGGCTCCGGTGTCTACGAGCAGTACTTC	NA	TRBV30	TRBJ2-7	NA
CASSPQGVGKLFF	TGTGCCAGCTCACCACAAGGGGTAGGAAAACTGTTTTTT	NA	TRBV18	TRBJ1-4	NA
CASSPREQGSSTF	TGTGCCAGCTCACCAAGGGAACAGGGAAGTTCAACTTTC	NA	TRBV18	TRBJ2-6	NA
CASSYSNGGEQFF	TGTGCCAGCAGTTACTCGAACGGAGGGGAGCAGTTCTTC	NA	TRBV6-5	TRBJ2-1	NA
CASSLVGGAYNEQFF	TGTGCCAGCAGTTTAGTTGGGGGCGCCTACAATGAGCAGTTCTTC	NA	TRBV27	TRBJ2-1	NA